What follows are 18 T cell receptor beta chains derived from one specimen sequenced in a study of beta chain features in type 1 diabetes. Study-wide findings and caveats: Researchers report that Type 1 diabetes patients had moderately but significantly shorter TCRB CDR3s across all four CD4+ subsets.

These receptors are not linked to any known antigen. The whole isolated RNA underwent reverse transcription, so sequencing captured expressed TCRB transcripts. Some clones are missing from TCRdb's copy, which holds only in-frame ones; the method was immunoSEQ multiplex PCR. The sample has hundreds of thousands of clones, roughly 13% seen once; the top ten hold approximately 0.039%. The sequenced material came from naive CD4+ T cells from blood. All receptors come from a man aged 18 to 29 with type 1 diabetes.

The chain carries TRBV2 and TRBJ2-1, with a weak D call TRBD2 (6 bases). Germline V CDR1 and CDR2: SNHLY, FYNNEI. The CDR3 is 12 amino acids. Deletions cut 11 bases from V and 7 bases from J, with 15 bases between. CDR3 DNA sequence: TGTGCCTGGGCCGGGAGCGATAATGAGCAGTTCTTC. It yields the protein CAWAGSDNEQFF.

This clone was observed a handful of times. The chain combines TRBV5-1 with TRBJ2-3; 9 nucleotides agree with TRBD2. Germline V gives CDR1 SGHRS, CDR2 YFSETQ. The V segment lost 0 bases and the J segment 2 bases; nucleotides outside the gene matches: 4. The CDR3 totals 16 residues. CDR3 protein: CASSLGLAEHTDTQYF. In DNA form, the CDR3 reads TGCGCCAGCAGCTTGGGACTAGCGGAGCACACAGATACGCAGTATTTT.

The sample holds a few counts of this clone. J is TRBJ2-1 and V is TRBV7-2, with D perhaps matching TRBD2 (6 bases). The CDR3 consists of 14 residues. Germline-derived CDR1 and CDR2 are SGHTA and FQGNSA. The ends were cut back, 0 bases at V and 10 bases at J, with 13 bases in the middle. CDR3 sequence (DNA): TGTGCCAGCAGCTTAGCCGAGACTAGGGGAGAGCAGTTCTTC. Its protein is CASSLAETRGEQFF.

CDR3: CASSLNWREQYF. In nucleotides, the CDR3 is TGTGCCAGCAGCCTCAATTGGCGGGAGCAGTACTTC. V usage is TRBV28 and J usage is TRBJ2-7; no clear D gene. This CDR3 is 12 amino acids long. Between the trimmed V and J ends, which lost 6 bases and 7 bases, there was a span of 13 bases. Per germline, CDR1 MDHEN and CDR2 SYDVKM.

This rearrangement joins TRBV2 to TRBJ2-3; D might be TRBD2 (5 bases). The CDR3 spans 15 residues. V was cut by 6 bases and J by 1 base, with 14 bases left in between. The germline CDR1 and CDR2 sequences are SNHLY and FYNNEI. The CDR3 DNA reads as TGTGCCAGCAGCGTCGAGGGTGGTGGCACAGATACGCAGTATTTT. It codes for CASSVEGGGTDTQYF.

The V gene is TRBV5-1, the J gene TRBJ2-5; D may match TRBD1 or TRBD2 (6 bases each). Germline lookup yields CDR1 SGHRS and CDR2 YFSETQ. Between the trimmed V and J ends, which lost 5 bases and 0 bases, there was a span of 17 bases. The CDR3 contains 16 residues. The CDR3 loop is CASRSSGALYQETQYF. The DNA for the CDR3 is TGCGCCAGCAGAAGCTCGGGGGCCTTGTACCAAGAGACCCAGTACTTC.

This clone was counted only a few times. This chain connects TRBV5-1 to TRBJ2-5; D remains unclear. Looked up from germline, CDR1 is SGHRS and CDR2 is YFSETQ. V lost 5 bases to trimming and J lost 2 bases, with 7 bases between them. CDR3 length: 12 residues. This chain's CDR3 is CASRQYQETQYF. The CDR3 DNA is TGCGCCAGCAGACAATATCAAGAGACCCAGTACTTC.

V is TRBV6-5 and J is TRBJ1-1, with TRBD1 identical over 9 bases. The trim removed 5 bases at V and 1 base at J, leaving 2 bases unmatched. Looked up from germline, CDR1 is MNHEY and CDR2 is SVGAGI. The CDR3 runs 14 residues. CDR3 protein: CASSDRGTNTEAFF. CDR3 in DNA: TGTGCCAGCAGTGACAGGGGGACGAACACTGAAGCTTTCTTT.

This chain joins TRBV25-1 and TRBJ2-5, with D unresolved. The CDR3 extends over 12 amino acids. Germline CDR1 is MGHDK and CDR2 is SYGVNS. Trimming removed 7 bases from V and 0 bases from J, with 6 bases in between. CDR3 DNA sequence: TGTGCCAGCATAGGGAACCAAGAGACCCAGTACTTC. Amino acids: CASIGNQETQYF.

This chain uses TRBV5-4 with TRBJ2-7; 9 bases are shared with TRBD1. With 4 bases clipped from V and 2 bases from J, the junction kept 10 bases outside the gene matches. CDR3 length equals 16 residues. Germline CDR1 and CDR2: SGHNT and YYREEE (reference sequence). The CDR3 sequence: CASSPFGGTGPYEQYF. The CDR3 DNA follows: TGTGCCAGCAGCCCATTTGGCGGGACAGGGCCCTACGAGCAGTACTTC. Drawing the rest from reference TRBV5-4 and TRBJ2-7, the complete variable domain is ETGVTQSPTHLIKTRGQQVTLRCSSQSGHNTVSWYQQALGQGPQFIFQYYREEENGRGNFPPRFSGLQFPNYSSELNVNALELDDSALYLCASSPFGGTGPYEQYFGPGTRLTVT.

This chain links TRBV20-1 with TRBJ1-2; possibly TRBD1 for D (5 bases). The CDR3 contains 11 residues. CDR1 is DFQATT, CDR2 SNEGSKA, per germline (reference sequence). V was pared by 5 bases and J by 8 bases, with 12 bases between. This chain's CDR3 is CSAFSGYGYTF. In DNA form, the CDR3 reads TGCAGTGCTTTTTCAGGGTACGGCTACACCTTC.

This chain connects TRBV11-3 to TRBJ2-7; D not certain. The CDR3 spans 13 residues. CDR1 and CDR2 from the germline V gene are SGHNT and YENEEA. V dropped 6 bases and J dropped 1 base, with 10 bases sitting between them. The CDR3: CASSSVGSYEQYF. Written as DNA, the CDR3 is TGTGCCAGCAGTTCCGTCGGGTCCTACGAGCAGTACTTC.

This clone turned up a few times. As DNA, the CDR3 is TGCGCCAGCAGCCTCACCTACTCTGGGGCCAACGTCCTGACTTTC. Encoded protein: CASSLTYSGANVLTF. The V call is TRBV5-1, the J call TRBJ2-6; D call uncertain. The V end was cut by 4 bases, the J end by 0 bases, with 8 bases between. The CDR3 totals 15 residues. CDR1 is SGHRS and CDR2 is YFSETQ in the germline V gene.

The chain is built from TRBV7-9 and TRBJ1-1; D not resolved. Trimming removed 7 bases at V and 5 bases at J, with 14 bases between. Germline CDR1 SEHNR, CDR2 FQNEAQ (reference sequence). The CDR3 extends over 13 amino acids. The CDR3 protein is CASTGLTRTEAFF. CDR3 DNA: TGTGCCAGCACCGGTCTCACACGGACTGAAGCTTTCTTT.

This clone showed up just a few times. This chain uses TRBV7-2 with TRBJ2-5; D is unclear. CDR1 SGHTA and CDR2 FQGNSA come from the germline V gene. Trimming left V 2 bases short and J 5 bases short, with 6 bases between. This CDR3 spans 12 amino acids. The DNA of the CDR3 is TGTGCCAGCAGCTTAAGTACGGAGACCCAGTACTTC. Translated, it gives CASSLSTETQYF.

The chain recombines TRBV10-3 with TRBJ1-5; 11 positions match TRBD1. The V gene's germline CDR1 is ENHRY and CDR2 SYGVKD. The CDR3 is 15 amino acids. V trimming: 4 bases; J trimming: 3 bases; junction bases outside the gene matches: 2. The DNA for the CDR3 is TGTGCCATCAGTGCGGACAGGGGGCCCAATCAGCCCCAGCATTTT. Its translation: CAISADRGPNQPQHF.

This clone was seen a handful of times. The gene calls are TRBV14 and TRBJ1-1; no clear D. The V gene's germline CDR1 is SGHDN and CDR2 FVKESK. The CDR3 has 14 residues. The V end was cut by 4 bases, the J end by 5 bases, with 14 bases between. DNA of the CDR3: TGTGCCAGCAGCCCCCAACTTCGGGTTACTGAAGCTTTCTTT. Protein product: CASSPQLRVTEAFF.

V is TRBV20-1 and J is TRBJ1-1; no clear D gene. There are 11 residues in the CDR3. CDR1 is DFQATT, CDR2 SNEGSKA, per germline (reference sequence). The V end was cut by 3 bases, the J end by 8 bases, with 10 bases between. The DNA of the CDR3 is TGCAGTGCTAGGCGGTTCAGGGAAGCTTTCTTT. It codes for CSARRFREAFF.